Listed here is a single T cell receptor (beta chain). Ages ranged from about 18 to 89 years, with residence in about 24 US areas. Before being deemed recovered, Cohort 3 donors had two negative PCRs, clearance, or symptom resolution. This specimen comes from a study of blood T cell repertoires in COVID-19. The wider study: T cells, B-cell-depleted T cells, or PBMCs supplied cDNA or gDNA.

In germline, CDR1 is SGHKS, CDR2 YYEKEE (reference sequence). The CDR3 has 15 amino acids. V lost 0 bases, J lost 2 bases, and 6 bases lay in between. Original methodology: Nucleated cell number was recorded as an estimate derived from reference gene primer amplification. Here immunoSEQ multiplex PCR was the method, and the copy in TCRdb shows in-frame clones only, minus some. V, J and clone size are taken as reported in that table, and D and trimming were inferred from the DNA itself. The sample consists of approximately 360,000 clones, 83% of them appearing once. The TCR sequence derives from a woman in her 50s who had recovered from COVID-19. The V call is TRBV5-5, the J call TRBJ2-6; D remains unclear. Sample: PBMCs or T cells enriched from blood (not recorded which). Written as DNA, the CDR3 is TGTGCCAGCAGCTTGGCCTCGGCTGGGGCCAACGTCCTGACTTTC. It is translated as CASSLASAGANVLTF. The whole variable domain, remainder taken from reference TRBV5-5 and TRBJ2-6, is DAGVTQSPTHLIKTRGQQVTLRCSPISGHKSVSWYQQVLGQGPQFIFQYYEKEERGRGNFPDRFSARQFPNYSSELNVNALLLGDSALYLCASSLASAGANVLTFGAGSRLTVL.